One and the same sample provided the 25 T cell receptor beta chains below, sequenced in a study of blood T cell repertoires in COVID-19. Generated by immunoSEQ multiplex PCR, the TCRdb table keeps only in-frame clones and is missing some. The sample shows tens of thousands of clones, 70% to 90% of them seen only once. Sequences were obtained from peripheral blood. The origin of the receptors is a woman between 65 and 79 years old with COVID-19, enrolled during active disease.

The J gene is TRBJ1-2, the V gene TRBV2; D perhaps matches TRBD1 (5 bases). CDR3 length equals 12 residues. Germline V gene data show CDR1 as SNHLY and CDR2 as FYNNEI. The V end was cut by 8 bases, the J end by 8 bases, with 15 bases between. Here the CDR3 reads CASAAGLVGYTF. The CDR3 DNA sequence: TGTGCCAGCGCGGCAGGGCTGGTAGGCTACACCTTC. Complete variable domain (other parts from reference TRBV2 and TRBJ1-2): EPEVTQTPSHQVTQMGQEVILRCVPISNHLYFYWYRQILGQKVEFLVSFYNNEISEKSEIFDDQFSVERPDGSNFTLKIRSTKLEDSAMYFCASAAGLVGYTFGSGTRLTVV.

The gene calls are TRBV11-3 and TRBJ2-5; D perhaps matches TRBD2 (5 bases). The CDR3 extends over 15 amino acids. The germline V and J ends were trimmed by 0 bases and 2 bases, with 10 bases remaining between them. Germline values: CDR1 SGHNT, CDR2 YENEEA. The CDR3 loop reads CASSLERVPQETQYF. The CDR3 DNA follows: TGTGCCAGCAGCTTAGAGCGGGTTCCTCAAGAGACCCAGTACTTC.

The chain couples TRBV19 to TRBJ1-2; 10 bases agree with TRBD1. CDR3 length equals 16 residues. Germline loops: CDR1 LNHDA, CDR2 SQIVND (reference sequence). With 5 bases clipped from V and 1 base from J, the junction kept 7 bases outside the gene matches. The CDR3 protein is CASSWGQGRFNYGYTF. CDR3 in DNA: TGTGCCAGTAGTTGGGGACAGGGGCGTTTTAACTATGGCTACACCTTC.

This chain links TRBV19 with TRBJ1-1; D is possibly TRBD1 (5 bases). This CDR3 has 17 residues. The ends were cut back, 3 bases at V and 0 bases at J, with 17 bases in the middle. In germline, CDR1 is LNHDA, CDR2 SQIVND (reference sequence). As DNA, the CDR3 is TGTGCCAGTAGTATTAAGGGGACTCCTTACATGAACACTGAAGCTTTCTTT. Translated, it gives CASSIKGTPYMNTEAFF. The complete variable domain, with remaining parts taken from reference TRBV19 and TRBJ1-1, reads DGGITQSPKYLFRKEGQNVTLSCEQNLNHDAMYWYRQDPGQGLRLIYYSQIVNDFQKGDIAEGYSVSREKKESFPLTVTSAQKNPTAFYLCASSIKGTPYMNTEAFFGQGTRLTVV.

The DNA for the CDR3 is TGCGCCAGCAGCCAAAGTAACAGGGTCTCTGGGGCCAACGTCCTGACTTTC. It translates to CASSQSNRVSGANVLTF. The chain recombines TRBV4-3 with TRBJ2-6; perhaps TRBD1 as D (6 bases). Trimming cost V 2 bases and J 0 bases, with 11 bases left between them. Germline CDR1 reads LGHNA; CDR2 reads YSLEER. The CDR3 runs 17 residues.

The sample holds one count of this clone. The rearrangement joins TRBV9 to TRBJ2-7; TRBD2 matches at 7 bases. Germline V gene sequence: CDR1 SGDLS, CDR2 YYNGEE. Trimming took 0 bases from V and 6 from J; bases not matched to a gene: 9. This CDR3 has 15 residues. In DNA form, the CDR3 reads TGTGCCAGCAGCGTAGAGGGAGGGTATAGTAGCGAGCAGTACTTC. Translating it yields CASSVEGGYSSEQYF.

The chain combines TRBV7-2 with TRBJ2-5; 7 bases agree with TRBD1. The V and J ends lost 5 bases and 8 bases, in that order; junction bases with no gene match: 11. This CDR3 contains 14 residues. Germline V gives CDR1 SGHTA, CDR2 FQGNSA. CDR3 sequence (DNA): TGTGCCAGCAGCCCCCTAGCCGGGACAGCTACCCAGTACTTC. Protein: CASSPLAGTATQYF. Looking up the rest from reference TRBV7-2 and TRBJ2-5 gives the full variable domain: GAGVSQSPSNKVTEKGKDVELRCDPISGHTALYWYRQSLGQGLEFLIYFQGNSAPDKSGLPSDRFSAERTGGSVSTLTIQRTQQEDSAVYLCASSPLAGTATQYFGPGTRLLVL.

This clone was recorded only once. The V call is TRBV27, the J call TRBJ1-5, with D perhaps matching TRBD1 (6 bases). V was cut by 2 bases and J by 0 bases, with 11 bases left in between. The CDR3 covers 16 residues. Looked up from germline, CDR1 is MNHEY and CDR2 is SMNVEV (reference sequence). This CDR3 reads CASSLDRPLSNQPQHF. The DNA of the CDR3 is TGTGCCAGCAGTTTAGACAGGCCCCTTAGCAATCAGCCCCAGCATTTT.

This sequence joins TRBV6-5 and TRBJ2-1; the match to TRBD2 covers 8 bases. CDR1 and CDR2 from the germline V gene are MNHEY and SVGAGI. With 6 bases clipped from V and 7 bases from J, the junction kept 8 bases outside the gene matches. There are 14 residues in the CDR3. CDR3 residues: CASRSSGVLNEQFF. In nucleotides, the CDR3 is TGTGCCAGCAGGAGTAGCGGGGTTCTTAATGAGCAGTTCTTC.

The gene calls are TRBV5-1 and TRBJ2-1, with D perhaps TRBD2 (5 bases). V was shortened by 7 bases and J by 4 bases, with 18 bases between the two germline ends. Per the germline V gene, CDR1 is SGHRS and CDR2 is YFSETQ. There are 15 residues in the CDR3. The CDR3 nucleotides read TGCGCCAGCTCGCCCCTACGGGGTCGGTACAATGAGCAGTTCTTC. It is translated as CASSPLRGRYNEQFF.

The rearrangement uses TRBV7-2 and TRBJ1-1, with D maybe TRBD1 (5 bases). Trimming took 4 bases from V and 11 from J, leaving 14 bases between them. CDR3 length: 12 amino acids. The germline CDR1 and CDR2 sequences are SGHTA and FQGNSA. The chain's CDR3 is CASSSSDRKAFF. The CDR3 DNA reads TGTGCCAGCAGCTCCTCCGACAGAAAGGCTTTCTTT.

This chain links TRBV11-3 with TRBJ1-3; possibly TRBD1 for D (5 bases). The length of the CDR3 is 14 residues. Trimming stripped 5 bases from V and 3 bases from J, with 11 bases between. Germline CDR1 and CDR2: SGHNT and YENEEA. CDR3 amino acids: CASSGRRGGNTIYF. The CDR3 DNA reads TGTGCCAGCAGCGGTAGAAGGGGTGGAAACACCATATATTTT.

The CDR3 spells CASRTANTGELFF. The CDR3 region has the DNA TGTGCCAGCCGGACAGCGAACACCGGGGAGCTGTTTTTT. The chain uses TRBV3-1 (or the pseudogene TRBV3-2) and TRBJ2-2; weak D call: TRBD1 (6 bases). V was clipped by 8 bases and J by 0 bases, with 7 bases between them. CDR1 is LGHDT and CDR2 is YNNKEL in the germline V gene (reference sequence). The CDR3 has 13 amino acids.

The chain couples TRBV6-5 to TRBJ2-3; tentative D call: TRBD2 (6 bases). V lost 7 bases and J lost 0, with 11 bases in between. In germline, CDR1 is MNHEY, CDR2 SVGAGI. This CDR3 contains 14 residues. CDR3 amino acids: CASTRGISTDTQYF. The CDR3 bases are TGTGCCAGCACGCGCGGGATCAGCACAGATACGCAGTATTTT.

The chain links TRBV5-1 to TRBJ1-2; D uncertain. CDR3 size: 13 residues. Between the trimmed V and J ends, which lost 4 bases and 8 bases, there was a span of 15 bases. The germline CDR1 and CDR2 sequences are SGHRS and YFSETQ. DNA for the CDR3: TGCGCCAGCAGCCACTGGAGCGGGGAGGGCTACACCTTC. Its translation is CASSHWSGEGYTF. Complete variable domain (other parts from reference TRBV5-1 and TRBJ1-2): KAGVTQTPRYLIKTRGQQVTLSCSPISGHRSVSWYQQTPGQGLQFLFEYFSETQRNKGNFPGRFSGRQFSNSRSEMNVSTLELGDSALYLCASSHWSGEGYTFGSGTRLTVV.

This chain uses TRBV18 with TRBJ1-2, with D perhaps matching TRBD1 (5 bases). The V end lost 6 bases, the J end lost 0 bases, and 8 bases lay between the germline ends. The V gene's germline CDR1 is KGHSH and CDR2 LQKENI. The length of the CDR3 is 13 residues. CDR3 amino acids: CASSPDTNYGYTF. CDR3 nucleotide sequence: TGTGCCAGCTCCCCGGACACTAACTATGGCTACACCTTC.

The rearrangement uses TRBV6-4 and TRBJ2-1; D perhaps matches TRBD2 (5 bases). The CDR3 consists of 16 residues. Trimming took 0 bases from V and 0 from J, leaving 9 bases between them. Germline CDR1 is MRHNA and CDR2 is SNTAGT. CDR3 protein: CASSDSEEGSYNEQFF. Written as DNA, the CDR3 is TGTGCCAGCAGTGACTCGGAGGAAGGCTCCTACAATGAGCAGTTCTTC.

This chain connects TRBV21-1 to TRBJ2-6; the tabulated D call, TRBD1, remains unverified against the DNA. TRBV21-1 has pseudogene status. The CDR3 runs 13 residues. This CDR3 is CATQGSGANVLTF. Here the CDR3 DNA reads TGTGCGACTCAGGGATCTGGGGCCAACGTCCTGACTTTC.

The DNA of the CDR3 is TGTGCCAGCAGCTGGGGGGGCTCTGGAAACACCATATATTTT. It encodes CASSWGGSGNTIYF. The rearrangement links TRBV7-2 to TRBJ1-3; D might be TRBD1 (5 bases). The CDR3 contains 14 residues. Trimming removed 4 bases from V and 0 bases from J, with 7 bases in between. Germline V gene data show CDR1 as SGHTA and CDR2 as FQGNSA.

The chain is built from TRBV12-3 or TRBV12-4 and TRBJ1-1; D call uncertain. V was pared by 6 bases and J by 7 bases, with 12 bases between. This CDR3 region has 12 residues. For the CDR3, the DNA is TGTGCCAGCAGCCAGACTGGAGATGAAGCTTTCTTT. It specifies CASSQTGDEAFF.

V and J are TRBV4-3 and TRBJ1-2; 11 bases agree with TRBD1. Germline CDR1 is LGHNA and CDR2 is YSLEER. With V trimmed by 4 bases and J by 5 bases, 9 bases remained unmatched. This CDR3 spans 16 amino acids. Here the CDR3 reads CASSPGRGQGAYGYTF. CDR3 in DNA: TGCGCCAGCAGCCCGGGCCGCGGACAGGGGGCATATGGCTACACCTTC.

The V call is TRBV7-8, the J call TRBJ1-4; perhaps TRBD1 as D (6 bases). CDR3 length: 15 residues. Germline CDR1 SGHVS, CDR2 FQNEAQ. V was pared by 5 bases and J by 4 bases, with 14 bases between. CDR3 protein: CASSREGGNNEKLFF. The CDR3 DNA follows: TGTGCCAGCAGCCGAGAAGGGGGAAATAATGAAAAACTGTTTTTT.

The chain employs TRBV5-6 and TRBJ2-1, with 8 bases aligning to TRBD2. V was pared by 0 bases and J by 4 bases, with 0 bases of the junction left unmatched. The CDR3 is made up of 14 amino acids. The germline V gene has CDR1 SGHDT and CDR2 YYEEEE. Here the CDR3 DNA reads TGTGCCAGCAGCTTGGAGCGGGGGTACAATGAGCAGTTCTTC. This encodes CASSLERGYNEQFF.

J is TRBJ1-1 and V is TRBV9, with D possibly matching TRBD1 (5 bases). Germline CDR1 is SGDLS and CDR2 is YYNGEE. The V end was cut by 2 bases, the J end by 3 bases, with 11 bases between. The CDR3 is 14 residues long. The CDR3 DNA reads TGTGCCAGCAGCGTGGGGCGGCGGCACACTGAAGCTTTCTTT. Protein sequence: CASSVGRRHTEAFF.

The rearrangement joins TRBV6-5 to TRBJ1-1; 9 bases align to TRBD1. In germline, CDR1 is MNHEY, CDR2 SVGAGI. V trimming: 0 bases; J trimming: 6 bases; junction bases outside the gene matches: 5. The CDR3 spans 15 residues. The CDR3 region has the DNA TGTGCCAGCAGTTACTCGGGGGGACAGGGCTCTGAAGCTTTCTTT. Its translation: CASSYSGGQGSEAFF.